One sample yielded the 16 T cell receptor beta chains listed below, sequenced in a study of blood T cell repertoires in COVID-19. TCRdb keeps only in-frame clones here, not all; method: immunoSEQ multiplex PCR. Of 150,000 to 200,000 clones in the sample, more than 60% were seen once. Sample: peripheral blood. The receptor source for this set is a man in his fifties or sixties who had recovered from COVID-19.

This clone has only one observation. V usage is TRBV20-1 and J usage is TRBJ2-5, with D tentatively TRBD2 (5 bases). V lost 3 bases and J lost 3, with 11 bases in between. In germline, CDR1 is DFQATT, CDR2 SNEGSKA (reference sequence). This CDR3 has 13 residues. The CDR3 spells CSASPDYEETQYF. CDR3 DNA: TGCAGTGCTAGTCCAGACTACGAAGAGACCCAGTACTTC.

This clone was detected a few times. The rearrangement links TRBV19 to TRBJ1-5, with 11 bases identical to TRBD1. The CDR3 consists of 18 residues. Germline CDR1 LNHDA, CDR2 SQIVND (reference sequence). The junction had 12 bases not matched to a gene; V was cut back by 5 bases and J by 3 bases. CDR3 nucleotides: TGTGCCAGTAGTCCGCTACCGGGACAGGGGGGCCCCAATCAGCCCCAGCATTTT. It translates to CASSPLPGQGGPNQPQHF.

The V gene is TRBV7-9, the J gene TRBJ2-1; 11 bases map to TRBD2. CDR1 SEHNR and CDR2 FQNEAQ come from the germline V gene (reference sequence). The CDR3 spans 16 residues. J lost 12 bases, V lost 5 bases, and 15 bases had no gene match. The CDR3 DNA sequence: TGTGCCAGCAGCCGGGGGCGGACTAGCGGGCAGGATCGGCAGTTCTTC. Translation gives CASSRGRTSGQDRQFF.

The chain combines TRBV19 with TRBJ2-4; D gene ambiguous. V lost 2 bases to trimming and J lost 1 base, with 15 bases between them. This CDR3 is built from 17 residues. Germline CDR1 is LNHDA and CDR2 is SQIVND (reference sequence). The CDR3 DNA follows: TGTGCCAGTAGTATAAGCCCCACGGTGCATGCCAAAAACATTCAGTACTTC. It specifies CASSISPTVHAKNIQYF.

The rearrangement links TRBV19 to TRBJ1-5, with no clear D. Per the germline V gene, CDR1 is LNHDA and CDR2 is SQIVND (reference sequence). Trimming pared 6 bases from V and 0 bases from J, leaving 12 bases between. This CDR3 contains 15 residues. The CDR3 coding sequence is TGTGCCAGTAGGGTCCAGGCCATTAGCAATCAGCCCCAGCATTTT. It is translated as CASRVQAISNQPQHF.

The chain is built from TRBV5-6 and TRBJ2-1; 11 positions agree with TRBD1. Per the germline V gene, CDR1 is SGHDT and CDR2 is YYEEEE. The trim removed 0 bases at V and 4 bases at J, leaving 6 bases unmatched. The CDR3 contains 17 residues. The CDR3 sequence is CASSLAGQGAKYNEQFF. The CDR3 DNA sequence: TGTGCCAGCAGCTTGGCCGGACAGGGGGCTAAGTACAATGAGCAGTTCTTC.

The genes are TRBV19 and TRBJ2-3, with D possibly TRBD2 on 6 matching bases. The CDR3 extends over 15 amino acids. Trimming stripped 5 bases from V and 4 bases from J, with 16 bases between. Germline CDR1 and CDR2: LNHDA and SQIVND (reference sequence). The CDR3 is CASSPSTGAADTQYF. The CDR3 coding sequence is TGTGCCAGTAGTCCCTCAACGGGAGCGGCAGATACGCAGTATTTT.

This clone was picked up a small number of times. The chain uses TRBV5-1 and TRBJ1-1; unclear D gene. This CDR3 contains 16 residues. The ends were cut back, 5 bases at V and 6 bases at J, with 23 bases in the middle. Germline V lookup: CDR1 SGHRS, CDR2 YFSETQ. CDR3 nucleotide sequence: TGCGCCAGCAGTTTAACCCCAGCCGAACTAAGAGCTGAAGCTTTCTTT. Translated, it gives CASSLTPAELRAEAFF.

The V call is TRBV5-4, the J call TRBJ1-6; 8 bases align to TRBD1. Germline V gene lookup returns CDR1 SGHNT and CDR2 YYREEE (reference sequence). CDR3 length equals 14 residues. V gave up 1 base and J gave up 9 bases; unmatched junction bases: 3. The CDR3 DNA reads TGTGCCAGCAGCTTGAACAGGGGGAGTTCACCCCTCCACTTT. The encoded protein is CASSLNRGSSPLHF. Based on the CDR3 plus reference TRBV5-4 and TRBJ1-6, the full variable domain is ETGVTQSPTHLIKTRGQQVTLRCSSQSGHNTVSWYQQALGQGPQFIFQYYREEENGRGNFPPRFSGLQFPNYSSELNVNALELDDSALYLCASSLNRGSSPLHFGNGTRLTVT.

The rearrangement uses TRBV7-2 and TRBJ2-2; D unresolved. The V gene's germline CDR1 is SGHTA and CDR2 FQGNSA. Trimming took 1 base from V and 5 from J, leaving 11 bases between them. This CDR3 contains 15 residues. CDR3 protein: CASSLESYLTGELFF. CDR3 nucleotide sequence: TGTGCCAGCAGCTTAGAAAGTTACTTGACCGGGGAGCTGTTTTTT.

J is TRBJ2-1 and V is TRBV28; 9 nucleotides match TRBD2. CDR1 is MDHEN, CDR2 SYDVKM, per germline. CDR3 length: 15 residues. V lost 5 bases and J lost 3; bases outside the gene matches: 5. The CDR3 DNA sequence: TGTGCCAGCAGTGCTAGCGGGGTTAACTACAATGAGCAGTTCTTC. Translating gives CASSASGVNYNEQFF. Combining the CDR3 with reference TRBV28 and TRBJ2-1 gives the whole variable domain DVKVTQSSRYLVKRTGEKVFLECVQDMDHENMFWYRQDPGLGLRLIYFSYDVKMKEKGDIPEGYSVSREKKERFSLILESASTNQTSMYLCASSASGVNYNEQFFGPGTRLTVL.

This chain links TRBV29-1 with TRBJ2-7; tentative D call: TRBD1 (6 bases). Trimming removed 7 bases at V and 5 bases at J, with 15 bases between. CDR1 and CDR2 from the germline V gene are SQVTM and ANQGSEA. The CDR3 spans 12 residues. The CDR3 nucleotides read TGCAGCGCCCGCAGGGGTTCCGACGAGCAGTACTTC. It yields the protein CSARRGSDEQYF.

The chain has TRBV3-1 (or the pseudogene TRBV3-2) and TRBJ2-1; 8 bases are shared with TRBD1. CDR1 and CDR2 (germline): LGHDT, YNNKEL (reference sequence). The trim removed 4 bases at V and 3 bases at J, leaving 11 bases unmatched. The CDR3 contains 17 residues. CDR3 sequence: CASSPQYGQGGYNEQFF. CDR3 coding DNA: TGTGCCAGCAGCCCCCAATATGGACAGGGAGGCTACAATGAGCAGTTCTTC.

The J gene is TRBJ1-4, the V gene TRBV7-6, with D unresolved. The V gene's germline CDR1 is SGHVS and CDR2 FNYEAQ. The V end was cut by 5 bases, the J end by 6 bases, with 19 bases between. The CDR3 consists of 16 residues. CDR3 amino acids: CASSPRGSTSHEKLFF. The CDR3 coding sequence is TGTGCCAGCAGCCCCCGAGGGAGCACGAGTCATGAAAAACTGTTTTTT.

V gene TRBV4-3 combines with J gene TRBJ2-7; the match to TRBD2 covers 10 bases. CDR3 size: 13 residues. Germline CDR1 and CDR2: LGHNA and YSLEER. V gave up 0 bases and J gave up 11 bases; unmatched junction bases: 4. CDR3 in DNA: TGCGCCAGCAGCCAAGATCCTAGCGGGGGAAAGTACTTC. Translated, it gives CASSQDPSGGKYF.

The V call is TRBV2, the J call TRBJ1-4; D is ambiguous. CDR3 length: 15 residues. Trimming removed 4 bases at V and 7 bases at J, with 16 bases between. Germline CDR1 reads SNHLY; CDR2 reads FYNNEI. CDR3 region: CASSGGNGRGEKLFF. The DNA for the CDR3 is TGTGCCAGCAGTGGAGGGAATGGGCGAGGTGAAAAACTGTTTTTT.